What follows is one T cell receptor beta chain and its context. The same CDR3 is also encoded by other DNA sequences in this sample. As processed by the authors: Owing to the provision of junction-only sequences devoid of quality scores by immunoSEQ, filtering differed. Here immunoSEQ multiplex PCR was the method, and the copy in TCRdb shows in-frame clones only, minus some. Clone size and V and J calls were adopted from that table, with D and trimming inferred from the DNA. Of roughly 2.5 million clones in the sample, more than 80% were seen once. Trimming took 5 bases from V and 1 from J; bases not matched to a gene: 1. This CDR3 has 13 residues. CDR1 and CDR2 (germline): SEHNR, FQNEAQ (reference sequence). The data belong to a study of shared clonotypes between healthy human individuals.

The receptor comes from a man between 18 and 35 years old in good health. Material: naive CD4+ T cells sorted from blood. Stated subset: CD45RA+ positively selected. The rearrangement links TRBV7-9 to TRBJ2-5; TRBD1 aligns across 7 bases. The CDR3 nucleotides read TGTGCCAGCAGCCGGGACAGCCAAGAGACCCAGTACTTC. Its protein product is CASSRDSQETQYF. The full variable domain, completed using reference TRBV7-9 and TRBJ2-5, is DTGVSQNPRHKITKRGQNVTFRCDPISEHNRLYWYRQTLGQGPEFLTYFQNEAQLEKSRLLSDRFSAERPKGSFSTLEIQRTEQGDSAMYLCASSRDSQETQYFGPGTRLLVL.